The 4 T cell receptor beta chains in this list originate from one sample, sequenced in a study of a mutant IDH1 vaccine in newly diagnosed glioma. Some clones are missing from TCRdb's copy, which holds only in-frame ones; the method was immunoSEQ multiplex PCR. The table records some 60,000 clones, 91% of them present only once. Described time point: baseline, week 1 (first vaccination visit). Treatment denoted: pre-vaccination baseline after standard-of-care therapy. The sample here was PBMCs, taken from a glioma patient treated with radiotherapy, temozolomide or both. The receptors were gathered from a man aged 45-65 years with glioma.

The rearrangement joins TRBV10-3 to TRBJ2-7, with 9 positions matching TRBD1. With 4 bases clipped from V and 3 bases from J, the junction kept 4 bases outside the gene matches. There are 14 residues in the CDR3. The germline V gene has CDR1 ENHRY and CDR2 SYGVKD. This CDR3 is CAISGGTGNYEQYF. The CDR3 DNA reads TGTGCCATCAGTGGGGGGACAGGGAACTACGAGCAGTACTTC.

This clone occurred once. The chain recombines TRBV7-9 with TRBJ2-5; 11 positions agree with TRBD2. With 5 bases clipped from V and 4 bases from J, the junction kept 12 bases outside the gene matches. CDR3 size: 17 residues. Germline values: CDR1 SEHNR, CDR2 FQNEAQ (reference sequence). The CDR3 sequence is CASSTDSGRAYRETQYF. CDR3 nucleotide sequence: TGTGCCAGCAGCACAGATAGCGGGAGGGCCTACCGAGAGACCCAGTACTTC.

The chain recombines TRBV2 with TRBJ1-1; D gene unclear. This CDR3 region has 13 residues. CDR1 is SNHLY and CDR2 is FYNNEI in the germline V gene. The germline V and J ends were trimmed by 7 bases and 1 base, with 10 bases remaining between them. For the CDR3, the DNA is TGTGCCAGCAATGCAGGCTCGAACACTGAAGCTTTCTTT. It is translated as CASNAGSNTEAFF.

The V and J genes are TRBV5-1 and TRBJ2-3; TRBD2 matches at 15 bases. Germline CDR1 SGHRS, CDR2 YFSETQ. V trimming: 0 bases; J trimming: 6 bases; junction bases outside the gene matches: 2. This CDR3 has 16 residues. The CDR3 here is CASSLVGLAGGDTQYF. Written as DNA, the CDR3 is TGCGCCAGCAGCTTGGTAGGACTAGCGGGGGGGGATACGCAGTATTTT.